Following are 29 T cell receptor beta chains from one sample sequenced in a study of shared clonotypes between healthy human individuals. The assay was immunoSEQ multiplex PCR, and TCRdb's table has in-frame clones only and misses some. Among around 1.5 million clones listed, about 98% were seen once. The sequencing sample was made of naive CD4+ T cells sorted from blood. Indicated subset: CD45RA+ positively selected. These receptors all come from a man aged 25 to 40 in good health.

This clone was observed a single time. The V call is TRBV19, the J call TRBJ2-3, with TRBD1 matching 7 bases. The CDR3 is 15 residues long. V lost 0 bases and J lost 1; bases outside the gene matches: 1. Germline V CDR1 and CDR2: LNHDA, SQIVND (reference sequence). CDR3 nucleotide sequence: TGTGCCAGTAGTATAGATGGGACAGGCACAGATACGCAGTATTTT. Its translation: CASSIDGTGTDTQYF.

This chain connects TRBV7-2 to TRBJ2-7; D ambiguous. Between the trimmed V and J ends, which lost 6 bases and 5 bases, there was a span of 11 bases. Germline assignment: CDR1 SGHTA and CDR2 FQGNSA. The CDR3 contains 12 residues. The CDR3 region has the DNA TGTGCCAGCAGACTTACAGTACACGAGCAGTACTTC. It specifies CASRLTVHEQYF.

This chain uses TRBV27 with TRBJ1-5; D call uncertain. V lost 2 bases to trimming and J lost 1 base, with 15 bases between them. The CDR3 covers 17 residues. Germline values: CDR1 MNHEY, CDR2 SMNVEV (reference sequence). The CDR3 spells CASSLMSRFSSNQPQHF. The CDR3 DNA reads TGTGCCAGCAGTTTAATGTCCCGGTTCTCAAGCAATCAGCCCCAGCATTTT.

V and J are TRBV19 and TRBJ2-2; the match to TRBD1 covers 9 bases. V gave up 6 bases and J gave up 2 bases; unmatched junction bases: 1. Germline values: CDR1 LNHDA, CDR2 SQIVND (reference sequence). The CDR3 sequence is 14 residues long. CDR3 loop: CASRGQGNTGELFF. The CDR3 bases are TGTGCCAGTAGGGGACAGGGAAACACCGGGGAGCTGTTTTTT.

The CDR3, as DNA: TGTGCCAGCAGCCCGACAGAGAACACTGAAGCTTTCTTT. As protein: CASSPTENTEAFF. This chain joins TRBV7-9 and TRBJ1-1; possibly TRBD1 for D (5 bases). In germline, CDR1 is SEHNR, CDR2 FQNEAQ (reference sequence). V was cut by 5 bases and J by 1 base, with 8 bases left in between. The CDR3 extends over 13 amino acids.

This clone was observed a single time. The chain joins TRBV30 to TRBJ1-5; D perhaps matches TRBD1 (6 bases). V lost 1 base and J 5 bases, leaving 12 bases between the germline ends. CDR1 and CDR2 (germline): GTSNPN, SVGIG (reference sequence). The CDR3 has 14 residues. CDR3 nucleotides: TGTGCCTGGAGTGCGGGGGCAGTGGATCAGCCCCAGCATTTT. Translated: CAWSAGAVDQPQHF.

This chain uses TRBV19 with TRBJ2-1; 7 bases line up with TRBD2. The CDR3 is 15 residues long. Losses at the gene ends were 3 bases for V and 8 bases for J; bases not matched to a gene: 10. The germline CDR1 and CDR2 sequences are LNHDA and SQIVND (reference sequence). The CDR3 reads CASSIQGGRSDEQFF. The CDR3 DNA reads as TGTGCCAGTAGTATTCAGGGCGGGAGATCGGATGAGCAGTTCTTC.

The genes are TRBV5-1 and TRBJ1-2, with no clear D. Germline lookup yields CDR1 SGHRS and CDR2 YFSETQ. The CDR3 runs to 13 residues. V was trimmed by 5 bases and J by 3 bases, leaving 11 bases between them. This CDR3 is CASSTGSDYGYTF. The DNA of the CDR3 is TGCGCCAGCAGTACGGGCTCGGACTATGGCTACACCTTC.

The DNA for the CDR3 is TGCAGCGTAGCACCGGGACTAGCGGGAGACCAAAACATTCAGTACTTC. It yields the protein CSVAPGLAGDQNIQYF. The chain is built from TRBV29-1 and TRBJ2-4; 14 positions match TRBD2. V gave up 6 bases and J gave up 5 bases; unmatched junction bases: 9. CDR1 is SQVTM and CDR2 is ANQGSEA in the germline V gene. CDR3 length equals 16 residues.

The chain uses TRBV7-2 and TRBJ2-1, with D perhaps matching TRBD2 (6 bases). The CDR3 contains 12 residues. Germline CDR1 reads SGHTA; CDR2 reads FQGNSA. Trimming took off 6 bases at V and 16 bases at J, with 19 bases between the two ends. The CDR3 spells CASSFSGLNQFF. The CDR3 nucleotides read TGTGCCAGCAGTTTCAGCGGGCTCAACCAATTCTTC.

On this clone: Other nucleotide sequences in the sample specify the same CDR3. The chain is built from TRBV5-6 and TRBJ2-3, with D perhaps being TRBD1 or TRBD2 (5 bases each). CDR3 length: 13 amino acids. V gave up 3 bases and J gave up 6 bases, with 11 bases separating them. CDR1 and CDR2 from the germline V gene are SGHDT and YYEEEE. The CDR3 DNA sequence: TGTGCCAGCAGCTGGGGACGGACGGATACGCAGTATTTT. It is translated as CASSWGRTDTQYF. The full variable domain, with the rest looked up from reference TRBV5-6 and TRBJ2-3, is DAGVTQSPTHLIKTRGQQVTLRCSPKSGHDTVSWYQQALGQGPQFIFQYYEEEERQRGNFPDRFSGHQFPNYSSELNVNALLLGDSALYLCASSWGRTDTQYFGPGTRLTVL.

As DNA, the CDR3 is TGTGCCAGCAGAAGAGCGGCGGGAGGCTCCTACGAGCAGTACTTC. It is translated as CASRRAAGGSYEQYF. V is TRBV28 and J is TRBJ2-7, with 8 positions matching TRBD2. Germline V gene sequence: CDR1 MDHEN, CDR2 SYDVKM. The CDR3 is 15 amino acids. The V segment lost 6 bases and the J segment 0 bases; nucleotides outside the gene matches: 7.

J is TRBJ1-1 and V is TRBV7-8; 7 positions agree with TRBD1. Germline loops: CDR1 SGHVS, CDR2 FQNEAQ. The CDR3 runs to 13 residues. The V and J ends lost 5 bases and 5 bases, in that order; junction bases with no gene match: 5. Written as DNA, the CDR3 is TGTGCCAGCAGCGCCAGGGGGAGGACTGAAGCTTTCTTT. Its translation: CASSARGRTEAFF.

V gene TRBV9 combines with J gene TRBJ2-7; a possible D gene is TRBD1 (7 bases). The CDR3 consists of 16 residues. From germline, CDR1 is SGDLS and CDR2 YYNGEE. The ends were cut back, 2 bases at V and 7 bases at J, with 22 bases in the middle. The DNA of the CDR3 is TGTGCCAGCAGCGTTCAATTCCAGGGGGGCCGTGAGGAGCAGTACTTC. Its translation is CASSVQFQGGREEQYF.

The V call is TRBV28, the J call TRBJ2-5; D might be TRBD1 or TRBD2, each matching 6 bases. The CDR3 runs 14 residues. Between the trimmed V and J ends, which lost 5 bases and 5 bases, there was a span of 15 bases. Germline CDR1 reads MDHEN; CDR2 reads SYDVKM. CDR3 nucleotides: TGTGCCAGCAGTACTCCAGGGGAGGTGGAGACCCAGTACTTC. This codes for CASSTPGEVETQYF.

This clone was counted a single time. This chain connects TRBV6-1 to TRBJ2-7; 8 positions match TRBD2. Germline values: CDR1 MNHNS, CDR2 SASEGT. The CDR3 covers 16 residues. J was trimmed by 0 bases and V by 3 bases; bases with no gene match: 7. CDR3 in amino acids: CASSEGLGIGSYEQYF. The DNA of the CDR3 is TGTGCCAGCAGTGAGGGACTAGGAATTGGCTCCTACGAGCAGTACTTC.

The chain couples TRBV7-9 to TRBJ1-5; TRBD1 might be the D (5 bases). The CDR3 covers 18 residues. Germline V gives CDR1 SEHNR, CDR2 FQNEAQ (reference sequence). V gave up 0 bases and J gave up 0 bases, with 15 bases separating them. CDR3 region: CASSLAHLGVDSNQPQHF. DNA of the CDR3: TGTGCCAGCAGCTTAGCCCACCTAGGGGTCGATAGCAATCAGCCCCAGCATTTT.

The V call is TRBV5-1, the J call TRBJ1-1; D not resolved. The CDR3 sequence is 13 residues long. Germline CDR1 SGHRS, CDR2 YFSETQ. V was trimmed by 0 bases and J by 3 bases, leaving 6 bases between them. The CDR3 loop reads CASSLGLHTEAFF. The CDR3, as DNA: TGCGCCAGCAGCTTGGGGCTGCACACTGAAGCTTTCTTT.

In regard to this clone: Other DNA sequences in the same sample also yield this CDR3. J is TRBJ1-4 and V is TRBV7-9; 9 bases line up with TRBD1. Looked up from germline, CDR1 is SEHNR and CDR2 is FQNEAQ (reference sequence). The CDR3 loop spans 15 amino acids. V gave up 3 bases and J gave up 2 bases; unmatched junction bases: 1. The CDR3 DNA follows: TGTGCCAGCAGCTTGGGACAGGGCACTAATGAAAAACTGTTTTTT. The encoded protein is CASSLGQGTNEKLFF.

The chain links TRBV2 to TRBJ2-1; D call uncertain. The CDR3 spans 11 residues. The V and J ends lost 4 bases and 8 bases respectively, with 6 bases between them. CDR1 is SNHLY, CDR2 FYNNEI, per germline. The CDR3 DNA reads as TGTGCCAGCAGTGTGACTTATGAGCAGTTCTTC. Residues: CASSVTYEQFF. Full variable domain (outside the CDR3, taken from reference TRBV2 and TRBJ2-1): EPEVTQTPSHQVTQMGQEVILRCVPISNHLYFYWYRQILGQKVEFLVSFYNNEISEKSEIFDDQFSVERPDGSNFTLKIRSTKLEDSAMYFCASSVTYEQFFGPGTRLTVL.

Details on this clone: At the DNA level, this CDR3 is encoded by other sequences in the same sample as well. The V gene is TRBV28, the J gene TRBJ2-2; 9 bases are a match to TRBD2. The V segment lost 5 bases and the J segment 5 bases; nucleotides outside the gene matches: 6. The germline V gene has CDR1 MDHEN and CDR2 SYDVKM. The CDR3 extends over 15 amino acids. The CDR3: CASSPPGLATGELFF. CDR3 sequence (DNA): TGTGCCAGCAGTCCGCCGGGACTAGCAACCGGGGAGCTGTTTTTT.

The chain joins TRBV7-9 to TRBJ1-1, with D perhaps TRBD1 (6 bases). The CDR3 is 15 residues long. Trimming shortened V by 1 base and J by 5 bases, and 14 bases separated the two germline ends. Germline V gives CDR1 SEHNR, CDR2 FQNEAQ (reference sequence). The DNA of the CDR3 is TGTGCCAGCAGCTTAGTGACGGGGGCTGGGACTGAAGCTTTCTTT. As protein: CASSLVTGAGTEAFF.

This clone was found once. This CDR3 is also generated by other DNA sequences in the sample. The rearrangement links TRBV11-3 to TRBJ2-5, with D unresolved. From germline, CDR1 is SGHNT and CDR2 YENEEA. Trimming took off 1 base at V and 3 bases at J, with 6 bases between the two ends. The CDR3 length is 13 residues. The CDR3 protein is CASSLGLKETQYF. In nucleotides, the CDR3 is TGTGCCAGCAGCTTAGGCCTTAAAGAGACCCAGTACTTC.

The gene calls are TRBV28 and TRBJ2-7; no firm D call. Germline values: CDR1 MDHEN, CDR2 SYDVKM. The CDR3 covers 13 residues. Between the trimmed V and J ends, which lost 6 bases and 6 bases, there was a span of 15 bases. The CDR3 coding sequence is TGTGCCAGCAGCGCGTCCCCTACTGGCGAGCAGTACTTC. Its translation: CASSASPTGEQYF.

As to this clone: Additional DNA sequences in this sample encode the identical CDR3. The chain links TRBV28 to TRBJ1-1; D gene unclear. Trimming removed 5 bases at V and 2 bases at J, with 6 bases between. The CDR3 covers 12 residues. Germline V gene lookup returns CDR1 MDHEN and CDR2 SYDVKM. CDR3 in amino acids: CASSILNTEAFF. In DNA, the CDR3 is TGTGCCAGCAGTATACTAAACACTGAAGCTTTCTTT. The variable domain in full, with the rest retrieved from reference TRBV28 and TRBJ1-1, is DVKVTQSSRYLVKRTGEKVFLECVQDMDHENMFWYRQDPGLGLRLIYFSYDVKMKEKGDIPEGYSVSREKKERFSLILESASTNQTSMYLCASSILNTEAFFGQGTRLTVV.

The chain recombines TRBV6-5 with TRBJ2-7; 11 bases are shared with TRBD1. Germline assignment: CDR1 MNHEY and CDR2 SVGAGI. V lost 6 bases, J lost 3 bases, and 4 bases stayed unmatched. The CDR3 length is 14 residues. Written as DNA, the CDR3 is TGTGCCAGCAGAGATGGGACAGGGGGCTACGAGCAGTACTTC. Residues: CASRDGTGGYEQYF.

The V call is TRBV4-1, the J call TRBJ1-5; TRBD1 agrees at 10 bases. After removal of 1 base from V and 6 bases from J, the junction contained 6 bases not matched to a gene. Germline CDR1 MGHRA, CDR2 YSYEKL. This CDR3 is built from 16 residues. The CDR3 loop reads CASSQAVTGGFQPQHF. As DNA, the CDR3 is TGCGCCAGCAGCCAAGCTGTGACAGGGGGCTTTCAGCCCCAGCATTTT.

The chain carries TRBV29-1 and TRBJ1-5, with D unclear. With 4 bases removed from V and 1 base from J, the gap between germline ends came to 8 bases. This CDR3 has 13 amino acids. Germline values: CDR1 SQVTM, CDR2 ANQGSEA. CDR3 residues: CSVGVESNQPQHF. In DNA form, the CDR3 reads TGCAGCGTTGGTGTTGAGAGCAATCAGCCCCAGCATTTT.

The V and J genes are TRBV7-3 and TRBJ1-1, with D possibly matching TRBD1 (5 bases). V lost 7 bases to trimming and J lost 4 bases, with 13 bases between them. Germline V gene sequence: CDR1 SGHTA, CDR2 FQGTGA. The CDR3 runs to 13 residues. For the CDR3, the DNA is TGTGCCAGCACCTTTGGGAGGGGCACTGAAGCTTTCTTT. Its translation: CASTFGRGTEAFF.